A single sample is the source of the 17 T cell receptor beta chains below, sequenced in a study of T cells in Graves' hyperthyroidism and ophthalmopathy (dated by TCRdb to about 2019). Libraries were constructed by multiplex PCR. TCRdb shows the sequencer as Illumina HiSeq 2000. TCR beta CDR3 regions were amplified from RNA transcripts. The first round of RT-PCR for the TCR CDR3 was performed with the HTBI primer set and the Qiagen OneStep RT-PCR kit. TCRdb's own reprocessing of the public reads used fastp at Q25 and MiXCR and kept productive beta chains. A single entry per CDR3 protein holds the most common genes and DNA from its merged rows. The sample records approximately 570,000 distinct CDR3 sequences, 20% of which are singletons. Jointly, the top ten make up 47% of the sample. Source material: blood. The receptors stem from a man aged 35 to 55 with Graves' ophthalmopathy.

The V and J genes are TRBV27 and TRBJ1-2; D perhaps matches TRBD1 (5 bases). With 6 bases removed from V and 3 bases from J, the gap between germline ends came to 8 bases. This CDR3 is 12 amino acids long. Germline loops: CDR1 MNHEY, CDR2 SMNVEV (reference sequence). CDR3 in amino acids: CASRGDDYGYTF. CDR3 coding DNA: TGTGCCAGCAGAGGGGATGACTATGGCTACACCTTC.

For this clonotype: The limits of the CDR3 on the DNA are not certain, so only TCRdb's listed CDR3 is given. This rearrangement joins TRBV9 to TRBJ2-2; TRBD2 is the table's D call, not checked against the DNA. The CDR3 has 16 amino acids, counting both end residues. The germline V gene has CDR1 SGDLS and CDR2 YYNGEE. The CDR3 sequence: CAPYAAGAPGPGSCFF.

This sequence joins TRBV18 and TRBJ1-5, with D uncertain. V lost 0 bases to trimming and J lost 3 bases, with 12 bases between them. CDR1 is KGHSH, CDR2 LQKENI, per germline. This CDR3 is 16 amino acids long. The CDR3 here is CASSPPGSGPNQPQHF. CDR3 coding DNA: TGTGCCAGCTCACCACCGGGATCCGGACCCAATCAGCCCCAGCATTTT.

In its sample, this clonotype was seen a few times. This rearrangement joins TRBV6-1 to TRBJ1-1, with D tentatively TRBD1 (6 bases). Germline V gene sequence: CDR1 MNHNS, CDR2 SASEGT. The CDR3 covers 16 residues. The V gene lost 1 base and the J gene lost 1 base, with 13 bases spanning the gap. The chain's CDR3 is CASSEVLGGGNTEAFF. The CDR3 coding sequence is TGTGCCAGCAGTGAAGTCCTCGGAGGGGGGAACACTGAAGCTTTCTTT.

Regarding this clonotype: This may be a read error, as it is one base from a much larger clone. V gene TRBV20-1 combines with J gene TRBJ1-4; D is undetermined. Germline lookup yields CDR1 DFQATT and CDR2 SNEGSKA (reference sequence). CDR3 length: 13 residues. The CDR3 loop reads CSASLSTDEKLFF. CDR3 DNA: TGCAGTGCTAGTTTATCAACTGATGAAAAACTGTTTTTT.

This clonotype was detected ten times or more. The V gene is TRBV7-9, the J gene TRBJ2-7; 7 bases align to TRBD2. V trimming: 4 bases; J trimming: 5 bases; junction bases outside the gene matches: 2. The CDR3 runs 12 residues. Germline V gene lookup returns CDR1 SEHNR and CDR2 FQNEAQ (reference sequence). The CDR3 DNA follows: TGTGCCAGCAGCTCCCTAGCGGACGAGCAGTACTTC. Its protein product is CASSSLADEQYF. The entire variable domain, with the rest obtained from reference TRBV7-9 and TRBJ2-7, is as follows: DTGVSQNPRHKITKRGQNVTFRCDPISEHNRLYWYRQTLGQGPEFLTYFQNEAQLEKSRLLSDRFSAERPKGSFSTLEIQRTEQGDSAMYLCASSSLADEQYFGPGTRLTVT.

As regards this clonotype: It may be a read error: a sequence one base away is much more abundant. Here the CDR3 reads CASRGARSSYEQYF. In DNA, the CDR3 is TGTGCCAGCAGAGGGGCAAGGAGCTCCTACGAGCAGTACTTC. The chain carries TRBV5-5 and TRBJ2-7; D is perhaps TRBD1 (5 bases). This CDR3 is built from 14 residues. Trimming shortened V by 5 bases and J by 0 bases, and 12 bases separated the two germline ends. Germline CDR1 is SGHKS and CDR2 is YYEKEE (reference sequence).

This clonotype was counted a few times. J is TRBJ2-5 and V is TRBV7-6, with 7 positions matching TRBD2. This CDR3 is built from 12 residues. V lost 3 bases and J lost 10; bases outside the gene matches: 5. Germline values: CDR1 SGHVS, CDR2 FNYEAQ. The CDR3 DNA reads TGTGCCAGCAGCTTGGGGGGGGGGATCCAGTACTTC. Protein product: CASSLGGGIQYF.

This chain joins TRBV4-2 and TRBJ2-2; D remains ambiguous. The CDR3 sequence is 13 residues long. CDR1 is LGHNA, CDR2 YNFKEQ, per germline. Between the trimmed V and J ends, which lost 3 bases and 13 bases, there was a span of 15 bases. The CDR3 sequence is CASSQDGGRPLFF. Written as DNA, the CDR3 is TGTGCCAGCAGCCAGGATGGTGGCCGCCCGCTGTTTTTT.

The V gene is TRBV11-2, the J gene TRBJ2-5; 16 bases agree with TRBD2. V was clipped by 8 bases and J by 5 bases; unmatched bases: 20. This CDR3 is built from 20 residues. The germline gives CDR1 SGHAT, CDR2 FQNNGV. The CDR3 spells CASGYPPTGTSGRAHETQYF. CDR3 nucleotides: TGTGCCAGCGGATACCCCCCTACCGGGACTAGCGGGAGGGCCCATGAGACCCAGTACTTC.

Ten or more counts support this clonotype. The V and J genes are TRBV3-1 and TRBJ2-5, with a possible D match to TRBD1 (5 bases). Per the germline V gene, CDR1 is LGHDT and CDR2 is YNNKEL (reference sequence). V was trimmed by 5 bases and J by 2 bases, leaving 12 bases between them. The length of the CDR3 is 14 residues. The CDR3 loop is CASSSPQGQETQYF. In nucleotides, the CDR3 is TGTGCCAGCAGCTCCCCCCAGGGTCAAGAGACCCAGTACTTC.

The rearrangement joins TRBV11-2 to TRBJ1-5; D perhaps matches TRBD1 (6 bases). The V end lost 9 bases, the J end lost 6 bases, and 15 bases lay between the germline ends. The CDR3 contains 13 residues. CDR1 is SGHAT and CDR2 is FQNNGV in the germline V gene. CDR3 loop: CASSPGHRQPQHF. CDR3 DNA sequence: TGTGCCAGTAGCCCGGGACATCGTCAGCCCCAGCATTTT.

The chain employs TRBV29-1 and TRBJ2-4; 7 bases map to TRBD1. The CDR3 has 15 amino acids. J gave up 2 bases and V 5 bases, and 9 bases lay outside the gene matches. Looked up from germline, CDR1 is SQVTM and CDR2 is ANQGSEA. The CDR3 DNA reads TGCAGCGTTACGACAGGGAGAGCGACCAAAAACATTCAGTACTTC. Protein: CSVTTGRATKNIQYF.

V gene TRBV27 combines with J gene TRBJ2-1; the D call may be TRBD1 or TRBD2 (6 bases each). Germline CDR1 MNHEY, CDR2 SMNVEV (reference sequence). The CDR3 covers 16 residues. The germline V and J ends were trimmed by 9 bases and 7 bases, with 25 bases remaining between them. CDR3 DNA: TGTGCCAGTAGCCCTGCCGAGGTTAGGGGGAGGAATGAGCAGTTCTTC. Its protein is CASSPAEVRGRNEQFF.

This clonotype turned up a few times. CDR3 region: CASIRGGTQYF. In DNA, the CDR3 is TGTGCCAGCATCCGGGGGGGGACCCAGTACTTC. The V gene is TRBV27, the J gene TRBJ2-5, with 8 nucleotides matching TRBD2. CDR1 and CDR2 (germline): MNHEY, SMNVEV (reference sequence). CDR3 size: 11 residues. Trimming cost V 7 bases and J 7 bases; bases outside gene matches: 2.

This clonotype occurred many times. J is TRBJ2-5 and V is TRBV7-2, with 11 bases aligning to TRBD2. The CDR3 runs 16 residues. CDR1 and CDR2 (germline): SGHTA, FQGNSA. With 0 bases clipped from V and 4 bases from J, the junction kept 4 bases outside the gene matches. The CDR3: CASSLAVAGGSETQYF. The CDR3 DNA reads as TGTGCCAGCAGCTTAGCAGTAGCGGGAGGGTCAGAGACCCAGTACTTC. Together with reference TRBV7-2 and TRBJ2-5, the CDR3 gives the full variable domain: GAGVSQSPSNKVTEKGKDVELRCDPISGHTALYWYRQSLGQGLEFLIYFQGNSAPDKSGLPSDRFSAERTGGSVSTLTIQRTQQEDSAVYLCASSLAVAGGSETQYFGPGTRLLVL.

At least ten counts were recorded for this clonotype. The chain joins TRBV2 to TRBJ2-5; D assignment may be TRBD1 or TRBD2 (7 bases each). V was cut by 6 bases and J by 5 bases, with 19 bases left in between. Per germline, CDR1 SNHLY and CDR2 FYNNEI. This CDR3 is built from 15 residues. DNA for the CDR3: TGTGCCAGCAGCAGGGGGGGGGCCGTGGCGGAGACCCAGTACTTC. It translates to CASSRGGAVAETQYF.